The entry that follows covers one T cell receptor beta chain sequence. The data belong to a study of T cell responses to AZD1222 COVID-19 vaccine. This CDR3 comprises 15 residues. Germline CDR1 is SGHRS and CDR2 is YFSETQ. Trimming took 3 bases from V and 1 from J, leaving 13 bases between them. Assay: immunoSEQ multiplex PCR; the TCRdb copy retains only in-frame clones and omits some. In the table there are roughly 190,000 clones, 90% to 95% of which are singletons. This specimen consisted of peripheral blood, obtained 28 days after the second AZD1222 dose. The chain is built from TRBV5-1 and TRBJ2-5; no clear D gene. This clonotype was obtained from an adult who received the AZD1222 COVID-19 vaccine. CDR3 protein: CASSSNGTPQETQYF. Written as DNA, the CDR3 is TGCGCCAGCAGCTCCAATGGCACCCCCCAAGAGACCCAGTACTTC. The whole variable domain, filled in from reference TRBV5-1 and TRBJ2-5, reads KAGVTQTPRYLIKTRGQQVTLSCSPISGHRSVSWYQQTPGQGLQFLFEYFSETQRNKGNFPGRFSGRQFSNSRSEMNVSTLELGDSALYLCASSSNGTPQETQYFGPGTRLLVL.